The 18 T cell receptor beta chains below all came from one sample that was sequenced in a study of CD8 T cells in Susac syndrome. Random hexamers were used to reverse transcribe an amount of about 0.45 to 1 ug RNA. TCRdb passed the immunoSEQ multiplex PCR reads through MiXCR, listing each CDR3 protein once. The sample lists roughly 150,000 distinct CDR3 sequences, about 91% occurring once. The sample taken for sequencing was CD4+ T cells from PBMCs. The source is a human donor in good health.

This clonotype was counted between two and nine times. This chain joins TRBV3-1 and TRBJ2-7; D uncertain. The CDR3 length is 11 residues. Per the germline V gene, CDR1 is LGHDT and CDR2 is YNNKEL (reference sequence). V lost 1 base to trimming and J lost 5 bases, with 3 bases between them. The CDR3 sequence: CASSQGDEQYF. For the CDR3, the DNA is TGTGCCAGCAGCCAAGGGGACGAGCAGTACTTC.

This chain uses TRBV27 with TRBJ2-7; 10 positions agree with TRBD2. With V trimmed by 5 bases and J by 9 bases, 10 bases remained unmatched. The CDR3 covers 14 residues. Germline-derived CDR1 and CDR2 are MNHEY and SMNVEV (reference sequence). CDR3 loop: CASSPLGTSVVQYF. The DNA of the CDR3 is TGTGCCAGCAGTCCCCTGGGGACTAGCGTGGTGCAGTACTTC.

V usage is TRBV7-2 and J usage is TRBJ1-5; D is ambiguous. Germline CDR1 SGHTA, CDR2 FQGNSA. V lost 0 bases, J lost 11 bases, and 20 bases lay in between. This CDR3 contains 16 residues. CDR3 nucleotides: TGTGCCAGCAGCTTAGCACTCGCCCGTGGGGTAGAGGCCCAGCATTTT. This sequence encodes CASSLALARGVEAQHF.

The CDR3 DNA follows: TGTGCCAGCAGTTTCACGGGACTAGCGGGACCCAGTCGCAATGAGCAGTTCTTC. This codes for CASSFTGLAGPSRNEQFF. The V gene is TRBV12-3 or TRBV12-4, the J gene TRBJ2-1; 13 positions match TRBD2. There are 18 residues in the CDR3. With V trimmed by 3 bases and J by 6 bases, 11 bases remained unmatched.

J is TRBJ2-5 and V is TRBV7-8; 7 bases line up with TRBD1. The CDR3 sequence is 12 residues long. The trim removed 1 base at V and 13 bases at J, leaving 6 bases unmatched. Germline V gene data show CDR1 as SGHVS and CDR2 as FQNEAQ. The chain's CDR3 is CASSLDRGPPYF. The CDR3 region has the DNA TGTGCCAGCAGCTTAGATAGGGGGCCTCCGTACTTC.

J is TRBJ2-7 and V is TRBV10-1, with TRBD2 matching 10 bases. The CDR3 loop spans 14 amino acids. Per the germline V gene, CDR1 is WNHNN and CDR2 is SYGVQD (reference sequence). The trim removed 6 bases at V and 2 bases at J, leaving 4 bases unmatched. Written as DNA, the CDR3 is TGCGCCAGCAGCCTAGCGGGGGCCACCTACGAGCAGTACTTC. Protein sequence: CASSLAGATYEQYF.

The V call is TRBV27, the J call TRBJ2-2; D tentatively reads TRBD1 or TRBD2 (5 bases each). Germline assignment: CDR1 MNHEY and CDR2 SMNVEV (reference sequence). This CDR3 spans 15 amino acids. Between the trimmed V and J ends, which lost 1 base and 3 bases, there was a span of 9 bases. This CDR3 is CASSLLGRDTGELFF. DNA for the CDR3: TGTGCCAGCAGTTTATTGGGGCGGGACACCGGGGAGCTGTTTTTT.

This chain joins TRBV4-1 and TRBJ1-4, with D tentatively TRBD1 (5 bases). The germline V and J ends were trimmed by 4 bases and 0 bases, with 12 bases remaining between them. The CDR3 extends over 16 amino acids. The germline gives CDR1 MGHRA, CDR2 YSYEKL. The CDR3: CASSRGEWATNEKLFF. The CDR3, as DNA: TGCGCCAGCAGCCGGGGGGAATGGGCAACTAATGAAAAACTGTTTTTT.

This sequence joins TRBV10-3 and TRBJ2-7; D unclear. CDR1 is ENHRY and CDR2 is SYGVKD in the germline V gene. V was shortened by 0 bases and J by 5 bases, with 8 bases between the two germline ends. The CDR3 has 13 amino acids. The CDR3: CAISESPEDEQYF. As DNA, the CDR3 is TGTGCCATCAGTGAGTCCCCAGAGGACGAGCAGTACTTC.

The chain uses TRBV7-2 and TRBJ2-3, with D possibly called TRBD1 or TRBD2 (5 bases each). Trimming took 5 bases from V and 4 from J, leaving 10 bases between them. Germline values: CDR1 SGHTA, CDR2 FQGNSA. The CDR3 length is 13 residues. CDR3 loop: CASSAGTPDTQYF. The CDR3 DNA sequence: TGTGCCAGCAGCGCTGGGACCCCAGATACGCAGTATTTT. Variable domain in full (rest from reference TRBV7-2 and TRBJ2-3): GAGVSQSPSNKVTEKGKDVELRCDPISGHTALYWYRQSLGQGLEFLIYFQGNSAPDKSGLPSDRFSAERTGGSVSTLTIQRTQQEDSAVYLCASSAGTPDTQYFGPGTRLTVL.

The J gene is TRBJ2-1, the V gene TRBV15; D is uncertain. The CDR3 loop spans 15 amino acids. Trimming stripped 0 bases from V and 2 bases from J, with 8 bases between. CDR1 and CDR2 from the germline V gene are LNHNV and YYDKDF (reference sequence). The CDR3 DNA reads as TGTGCCACCAGCAGAGATCGGCTGGCCTACAATGAGCAGTTCTTC. The encoded protein is CATSRDRLAYNEQFF.

The chain recombines TRBV20-1 with TRBJ2-7, with 10 positions matching TRBD1. Losses at the gene ends were 4 bases for V and 6 bases for J; bases not matched to a gene: 15. The CDR3 consists of 16 residues. Germline V CDR1 and CDR2: DFQATT, SNEGSKA (reference sequence). The CDR3 loop is CSATRTLGQGKGEQYF. CDR3 DNA sequence: TGCAGTGCTACGAGGACACTGGGACAGGGGAAGGGCGAGCAGTACTTC.

The count of this clonotype is one. CDR3 sequence reads: CASSFARTGRDTGELFF. The CDR3 DNA reads TGTGCCAGCAGTTTCGCCCGGACAGGGCGAGACACCGGGGAGCTGTTTTTT. This chain uses TRBV12-3 or TRBV12-4 with TRBJ2-2; 8 bases agree with TRBD1. The CDR3 contains 17 residues. V lost 3 bases to trimming and J lost 3 bases; unmatched junction nucleotides: 9.

The chain has TRBV6-5 and TRBJ1-2; no definite D call. The germline CDR1 and CDR2 sequences are MNHEY and SVGAGI. The CDR3 contains 16 residues. V lost 0 bases and J 1 base, leaving 12 bases between the germline ends. CDR3 in DNA: TGTGCCAGCAGTTACTCACCCTACGTGGGTAACTATGGCTACACCTTC. Residues: CASSYSPYVGNYGYTF.

The rearrangement links TRBV6-2 or TRBV6-3 to TRBJ2-4, with a possible D match to TRBD2 (6 bases). The CDR3 consists of 16 residues. Trimming pared 1 base from V and 6 bases from J, leaving 16 bases between. CDR1 and CDR2 (germline): MNHEY, SVGEGT. The CDR3 sequence is CASSYWGGGTLNIQYF. In nucleotides, the CDR3 is TGTGCCAGCAGTTACTGGGGAGGTGGTACCCTAAACATTCAGTACTTC.

The V and J genes are TRBV28 and TRBJ2-1; TRBD2 agrees at 10 bases. Germline V lookup: CDR1 MDHEN, CDR2 SYDVKM. V was pared by 7 bases and J by 5 bases, with 11 bases of the junction left unmatched. The CDR3 totals 16 residues. The CDR3 nucleotides are TGTGCCAGCAAAACACCAGGGACTAGCGCCCACAATGAGCAGTTCTTC. It translates to CASKTPGTSAHNEQFF. Looking up the rest from reference TRBV28 and TRBJ2-1 gives the full variable domain: DVKVTQSSRYLVKRTGEKVFLECVQDMDHENMFWYRQDPGLGLRLIYFSYDVKMKEKGDIPEGYSVSREKKERFSLILESASTNQTSMYLCASKTPGTSAHNEQFFGPGTRLTVL.

The chain recombines TRBV6-5 with TRBJ2-1; 13 bases line up with TRBD2. CDR1 is MNHEY, CDR2 SVGAGI, per germline. J lost 12 bases, V lost 2 bases, and 22 bases had no gene match. The CDR3 is 20 residues long. Here the CDR3 DNA reads TGTGCCAGCAGTTACCGGGTAGGGACTAGCGGGAAGGCGTTGGCGTGGGGGCAGTTCTTC. Protein: CASSYRVGTSGKALAWGQFF.

This chain uses TRBV24-1 with TRBJ2-4, with D perhaps matching TRBD1 (5 bases). V gave up 3 bases and J gave up 1 base, with 12 bases separating them. Germline CDR1 and CDR2: KGHDR and SFDVKD. This CDR3 spans 16 amino acids. CDR3 nucleotides: TGTGCCACCAGTGATCAGGACCCAGGGGCCAAAAACATTCAGTACTTC. Its protein is CATSDQDPGAKNIQYF.